The present entry profiles one TCR beta chain with its context. What it binds is unknown. Produced via immunoSEQ multiplex PCR; TCRdb's table is partial and in-frame only. The sample consists of about 88,000 clones, 90% of them appearing once. The data are from a study of T cell responses to AZD1222 COVID-19 vaccine. Analysis merged second doses at about 4 or about 12 weeks. Regarding the study as a whole: Most donors were white British, females outnumbered males, and clonal diversity was possibly underestimated. Close to half of spike-specific TCRs reportedly recognize unmutated variant regions. Breadth and depth of Spike-specific TCRs rose after two AZD1222 doses.

Sequencing used peripheral blood, obtained 28 days after the second AZD1222 dose. The source is an adult who received the AZD1222 COVID-19 vaccine.

This CDR3 reads CASIRDRDRPYGYTF. In nucleotides, the CDR3 is TGTGCCAGCATTCGCGACAGGGACAGACCTTATGGCTACACCTTC. The chain carries TRBV6-5 and TRBJ1-2, with 7 bases matching TRBD1. The germline V gene encodes CDR1 MNHEY and CDR2 SVGAGI. Trimming took 7 bases from V and 5 from J; bases not matched to a gene: 13. This CDR3 comprises 15 residues.